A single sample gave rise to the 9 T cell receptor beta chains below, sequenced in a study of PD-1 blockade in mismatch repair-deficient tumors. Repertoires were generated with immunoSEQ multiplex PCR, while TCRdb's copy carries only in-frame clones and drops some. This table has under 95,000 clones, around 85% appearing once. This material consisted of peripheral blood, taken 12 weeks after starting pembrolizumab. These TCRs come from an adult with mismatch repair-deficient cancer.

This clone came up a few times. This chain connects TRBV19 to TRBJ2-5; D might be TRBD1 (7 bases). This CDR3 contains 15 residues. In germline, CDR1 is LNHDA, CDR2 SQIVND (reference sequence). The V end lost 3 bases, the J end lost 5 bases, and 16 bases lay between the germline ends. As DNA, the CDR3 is TGTGCCAGTAGTATCGGAGGGGGCCTCCGGGAGACCCAGTACTTC. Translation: CASSIGGGLRETQYF.

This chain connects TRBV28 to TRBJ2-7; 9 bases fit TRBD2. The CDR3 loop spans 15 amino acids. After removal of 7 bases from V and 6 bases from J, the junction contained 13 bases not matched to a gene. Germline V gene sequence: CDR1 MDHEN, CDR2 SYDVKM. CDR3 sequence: CASTTGGGGMGEQYF. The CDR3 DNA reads TGTGCCAGCACCACCGGCGGGGGGGGTATGGGCGAGCAGTACTTC.

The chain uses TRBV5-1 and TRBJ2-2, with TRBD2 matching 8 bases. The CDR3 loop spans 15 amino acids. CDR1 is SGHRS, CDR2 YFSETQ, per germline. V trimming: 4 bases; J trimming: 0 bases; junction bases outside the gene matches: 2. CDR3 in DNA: TGCGCCAGCAGCCCGGGAGGGACGAACACCGGGGAGCTGTTTTTT. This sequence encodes CASSPGGTNTGELFF.

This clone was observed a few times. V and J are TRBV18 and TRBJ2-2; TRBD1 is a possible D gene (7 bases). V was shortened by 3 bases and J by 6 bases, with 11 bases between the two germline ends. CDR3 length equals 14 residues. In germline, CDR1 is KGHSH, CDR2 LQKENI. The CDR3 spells CASSPSRGAGELFF. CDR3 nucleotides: TGTGCCAGCTCACCTTCCAGGGGGGCCGGGGAGCTGTTTTTT.

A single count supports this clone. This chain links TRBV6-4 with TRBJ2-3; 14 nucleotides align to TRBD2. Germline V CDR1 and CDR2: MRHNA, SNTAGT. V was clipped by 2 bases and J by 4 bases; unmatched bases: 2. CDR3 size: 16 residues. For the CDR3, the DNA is TGTGCCAGCAGTGACGGGACTAGCGGGAGCCCAGATACGCAGTATTTT. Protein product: CASSDGTSGSPDTQYF.

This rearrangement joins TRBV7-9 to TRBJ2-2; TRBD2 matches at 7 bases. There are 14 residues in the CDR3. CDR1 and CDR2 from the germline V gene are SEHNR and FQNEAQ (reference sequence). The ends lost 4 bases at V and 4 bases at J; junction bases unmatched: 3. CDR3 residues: CASSWRESTGELFF. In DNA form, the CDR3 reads TGTGCCAGCAGCTGGCGGGAGAGCACCGGGGAGCTGTTTTTT.

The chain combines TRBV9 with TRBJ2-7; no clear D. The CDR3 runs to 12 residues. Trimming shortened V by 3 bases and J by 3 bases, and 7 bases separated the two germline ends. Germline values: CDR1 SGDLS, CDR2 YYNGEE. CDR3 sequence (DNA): TGTGCCAGCAGCGCCAACGACTACGAGCAGTACTTC. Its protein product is CASSANDYEQYF.

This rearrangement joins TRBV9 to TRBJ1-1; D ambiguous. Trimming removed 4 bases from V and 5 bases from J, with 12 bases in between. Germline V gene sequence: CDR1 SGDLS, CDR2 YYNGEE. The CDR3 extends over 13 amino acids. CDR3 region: CASSPPGGTEAFF. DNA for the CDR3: TGTGCCAGCAGCCCCCCGGGAGGGACTGAAGCTTTCTTT.

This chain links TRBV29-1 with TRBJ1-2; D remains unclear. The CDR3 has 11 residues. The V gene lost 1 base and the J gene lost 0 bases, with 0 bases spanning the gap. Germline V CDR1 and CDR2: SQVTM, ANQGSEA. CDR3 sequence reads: CSVEANYGYTF. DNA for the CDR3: TGCAGCGTTGAAGCTAACTATGGCTACACCTTC.